These 32 T cell receptor beta chains were all obtained from the same sample, sequenced in a study of cytomegalovirus exposure and HLA in healthy donors. This table comes from immunoSEQ multiplex PCR, and its TCRdb copy is limited to in-frame clones, with some not included. The repertoire holds about 160,000 clones, with roughly 91% as singletons. Sample: PBMCs. The receptors here all came from a woman under 30 in good health and CMV-seropositive.

The gene calls are TRBV27 and TRBJ2-3; D perhaps matches TRBD2 (5 bases). Trimming removed 6 bases at V and 4 bases at J, with 17 bases between. The CDR3 extends over 15 amino acids. Germline CDR1 is MNHEY and CDR2 is SMNVEV (reference sequence). Here the CDR3 reads CASRTDSYAPDTQYF. CDR3 bases: TGTGCCAGCAGGACGGACTCTTACGCCCCAGATACGCAGTATTTT.

The chain joins TRBV11-3 to TRBJ2-2; 16 bases are shared with TRBD2. This CDR3 is 17 amino acids long. Germline V CDR1 and CDR2: SGHNT, YENEEA. J lost 4 bases, V lost 4 bases, and 3 bases had no gene match. CDR3 protein: CASSSGTSGRVTGELFF. CDR3 sequence (DNA): TGTGCCAGCAGCTCAGGGACTAGCGGGAGGGTCACCGGGGAGCTGTTTTTT.

The chain uses TRBV14 and TRBJ2-7; no definite D call. The CDR3 has 15 amino acids. The germline V gene has CDR1 SGHDN and CDR2 FVKESK. V lost 1 base and J lost 2, with 12 bases in between. This CDR3 is CASSQGRGRTYEQYF. CDR3 DNA: TGTGCCAGCAGCCAAGGACGCGGAAGAACCTACGAGCAGTACTTC.

CDR3 region: CASAFLQGMNEKLFF. For the CDR3, the DNA is TGTGCCAGCGCATTCCTCCAGGGAATGAATGAAAAACTGTTTTTT. The gene calls are TRBV6-1 and TRBJ1-4; D is possibly TRBD1 (5 bases). Germline CDR1 MNHNS, CDR2 SASEGT. V shed 8 bases and J shed 5 bases, with 18 bases lying between them. The CDR3 consists of 15 residues.

The rearrangement uses TRBV29-1 and TRBJ1-2; D possibly corresponds to TRBD1 (6 bases). Germline CDR1 and CDR2: SQVTM and ANQGSEA. The V end lost 6 bases, the J end lost 4 bases, and 18 bases lay between the germline ends. The CDR3 sequence is 14 residues long. The CDR3 reads CSVGDRGISYGYTF. DNA of the CDR3: TGCAGCGTGGGGGATAGGGGGATCTCCTATGGCTACACCTTC.

This rearrangement joins TRBV29-1 to TRBJ2-7, with D perhaps matching TRBD1 (5 bases). CDR1 and CDR2 (germline): SQVTM, ANQGSEA. The V and J ends lost 3 bases and 1 base respectively, with 10 bases between them. The CDR3 runs to 13 residues. The CDR3 spells CSVDSQGSYEQYF. The CDR3 DNA reads TGCAGCGTTGATTCGCAGGGATCCTACGAGCAGTACTTC.

This clone appeared a single time. DNA of the CDR3: TGTGCCAGCAGCCCAAGGGCAGGGGTCAATCAGCCCCAGCATTTT. Its protein is CASSPRAGVNQPQHF. The chain combines TRBV9 with TRBJ1-5; the D gene is possibly TRBD1 (6 bases). The CDR3 loop spans 15 amino acids. Per the germline V gene, CDR1 is SGDLS and CDR2 is YYNGEE. Trimming removed 4 bases from V and 3 bases from J, with 14 bases in between.

The chain is built from TRBV5-1 and TRBJ2-7, with 7 bases that match TRBD1. Unmatched junction bases numbered 9, after V lost 0 bases and J lost 3 bases. Germline V gives CDR1 SGHRS, CDR2 YFSETQ. The CDR3 covers 16 residues. The CDR3 spells CASSLAPPGQSYEQYF. DNA for the CDR3: TGCGCCAGCAGCTTGGCCCCACCGGGACAGAGCTACGAGCAGTACTTC.

The chain is built from TRBV6-5 and TRBJ2-7; TRBD1 is a possible D gene (5 bases). CDR1 and CDR2 (germline): MNHEY, SVGAGI. Trimming took 6 bases from V and 0 from J, leaving 12 bases between them. This CDR3 has 14 residues. CDR3 in amino acids: CASSLDKSSYEQYF. The CDR3 coding sequence is TGTGCCAGCAGCTTGGACAAGTCCTCCTACGAGCAGTACTTC.

V and J are TRBV7-2 and TRBJ1-2; 8 bases fit TRBD1. The ends lost 5 bases at V and 4 bases at J; junction bases unmatched: 3. CDR3 length: 13 amino acids. Germline V gives CDR1 SGHTA, CDR2 FQGNSA. For the CDR3, the DNA is TGTGCCAGCAGCCTGACAGGGGCCTATGGCTACACCTTC. This encodes CASSLTGAYGYTF.

The chain combines TRBV14 with TRBJ1-2; a possible D gene is TRBD1 (5 bases). Trimming removed 6 bases at V and 4 bases at J, with 21 bases between. CDR3 length: 16 amino acids. Germline V gives CDR1 SGHDN, CDR2 FVKESK. In DNA, the CDR3 is TGTGCCAGCAGTGATAACTTCGACAGAAGTTTCTATGGCTACACCTTC. Amino acid sequence: CASSDNFDRSFYGYTF.

This chain links TRBV25-1 with TRBJ1-1, with D possibly TRBD1 on 6 matching bases. The V and J ends lost 7 bases and 7 bases respectively, with 13 bases between them. The CDR3 has 12 amino acids. Germline CDR1 is MGHDK and CDR2 is SYGVNS. The CDR3 reads CASNQGSGEAFF. CDR3 in DNA: TGTGCCAGCAATCAGGGGTCGGGTGAAGCTTTCTTT.

This clone has only one observation. The V and J genes are TRBV5-4 and TRBJ2-5, with 7 bases identical to TRBD2. Germline V lookup: CDR1 SGHNT, CDR2 YYREEE (reference sequence). The trim removed 10 bases at V and 2 bases at J, leaving 14 bases unmatched. CDR3 size: 15 residues. CDR3 bases: TGTGCCTTCCTTGGGGTTCGAGCGGGGCAAGAGACCCAGTACTTC. It encodes CAFLGVRAGQETQYF.

The chain recombines TRBV30 with TRBJ2-7; possible D gene TRBD2, 7 bases. The V gene lost 0 bases and the J gene lost 5 bases, with 23 bases spanning the gap. Germline CDR1 and CDR2: GTSNPN and SVGIG (reference sequence). The CDR3 runs to 17 residues. CDR3 coding DNA: TGTGCCTGGAGTGTGAGGGGACTACTAGGGGGAGGGAACGAGCAGTACTTC. Residues: CAWSVRGLLGGGNEQYF.

This chain links TRBV6-5 with TRBJ2-1; 8 bases are shared with TRBD1. V shed 6 bases and J 2 bases; nucleotides not matched to a gene: 3. This CDR3 comprises 14 residues. Germline-derived CDR1 and CDR2 are MNHEY and SVGAGI. Written as DNA, the CDR3 is TGTGCCAGCAGCCAGGGGGCTGCCTACAATGAGCAGTTCTTC. Translation gives CASSQGAAYNEQFF.

This clone was counted between two and nine times. The V call is TRBV21-1, the J call TRBJ2-5; the table names TRBD2, a call not compared with the DNA. TRBV21-1 is tagged as a pseudogene. The CDR3 contains 16 residues. The CDR3 region is CASSPKAGLYQETQYF. The CDR3 nucleotides read TGTGCCAGCAGCCCAAAAGCGGGACTGTACCAAGAGACCCAGTACTTC.

CDR3 in DNA: TGTGCCAGCAGCTCCGGGACTAGCGGGAGGGAGACCCAGTACTTC. This codes for CASSSGTSGRETQYF. The genes are TRBV7-3 and TRBJ2-5; 15 bases are shared with TRBD2. CDR3 length: 15 residues. CDR1 is SGHTA, CDR2 FQGTGA, per germline. V lost 4 bases and J lost 5; bases outside the gene matches: 2.

The chain links TRBV2 to TRBJ2-7; 12 positions match TRBD1. Germline CDR1 is SNHLY and CDR2 is FYNNEI. The CDR3 totals 17 residues. V lost 2 bases and J lost 7; bases outside the gene matches: 12. CDR3 amino acids: CASSESFGGQGAEEQYF. CDR3 DNA sequence: TGTGCCAGCAGTGAAAGTTTTGGGGGACAGGGGGCAGAAGAGCAGTACTTC.

V gene TRBV7-9 combines with J gene TRBJ2-7, with TRBD1 identical over 8 bases. Germline V gene lookup returns CDR1 SEHNR and CDR2 FQNEAQ (reference sequence). CDR3 length equals 15 residues. Trimming removed 1 base from V and 2 bases from J; junction bases left unmatched: 4. CDR3 DNA: TGTGCCAGCAGCTTAGTTCAGGGGGCTACCTACGAGCAGTACTTC. This translates into CASSLVQGATYEQYF.

Here the CDR3 reads CAWSVLLRTGELFF. CDR3 sequence (DNA): TGTGCCTGGAGTGTGTTACTTCGCACCGGGGAGCTGTTTTTT. The chain carries TRBV30 and TRBJ2-2; D gene ambiguous. This CDR3 has 14 residues. The germline gives CDR1 GTSNPN, CDR2 SVGIG (reference sequence). The V and J ends lost 0 bases and 4 bases respectively, with 9 bases between them.

The V and J genes are TRBV14 and TRBJ2-7, with D possibly matching TRBD2 (5 bases). Germline values: CDR1 SGHDN, CDR2 FVKESK. Trimming shortened V by 4 bases and J by 5 bases, and 18 bases separated the two germline ends. CDR3 length: 15 amino acids. The CDR3 region is CASSLNRERRNEQYF. As DNA, the CDR3 is TGTGCCAGCAGCCTCAATAGGGAGAGACGCAACGAGCAGTACTTC.

The rearrangement joins TRBV5-1 to TRBJ2-5; 13 bases are shared with TRBD2. V was pared by 1 base and J by 4 bases, with 1 base of the junction left unmatched. CDR1 and CDR2 (germline): SGHRS, YFSETQ. CDR3 length: 15 residues. This CDR3 is CASSLRLAGGETQYF. The CDR3 nucleotides read TGCGCCAGCAGCTTGCGACTAGCGGGAGGAGAGACCCAGTACTTC.

This sequence joins TRBV7-2 and TRBJ2-7, with 10 bases fitting TRBD1. Trimming took 4 bases from V and 2 from J; bases not matched to a gene: 5. The CDR3 totals 15 residues. The germline gives CDR1 SGHTA, CDR2 FQGNSA. The CDR3 here is CASSSGQGGTYEQYF. The CDR3 DNA reads as TGTGCCAGCAGCTCCGGACAGGGGGGGACCTACGAGCAGTACTTC.

The rearrangement uses TRBV30 and TRBJ2-3; 11 nucleotides align to TRBD2. The CDR3 is made up of 13 amino acids. The V gene end was trimmed by 4 bases and the J gene end by 6 bases; junction bases not matched to a gene: 3. Germline-derived CDR1 and CDR2 are GTSNPN and SVGIG (reference sequence). The DNA of the CDR3 is TGTGCCTGGACTAGCGGGAGGTGGGATACGCAGTATTTT. Translating it yields CAWTSGRWDTQYF. The whole variable domain, filled in from reference TRBV30 and TRBJ2-3, reads SQTIHQWPATLVQPVGSPLSLECTVEGTSNPNLYWYRQAAGRGLQLLFYSVGIGQISSEVPQNLSASRPQDRQFILSSKKLLLSDSGFYLCAWTSGRWDTQYFGPGTRLTVL.

V is TRBV19 and J is TRBJ2-5; a weak D match, TRBD2 (6 bases). The CDR3 contains 13 residues. The V gene's germline CDR1 is LNHDA and CDR2 SQIVND (reference sequence). Deletions cut 8 bases from V and 5 bases from J, with 15 bases between. Here the CDR3 reads CASSGGIKETQYF. The CDR3 DNA follows: TGTGCCAGTTCTGGGGGGATTAAGGAGACCCAGTACTTC.

This clone was observed a single time. The rearrangement joins TRBV4-1 to TRBJ2-7; 7 positions match TRBD1. The CDR3 totals 15 residues. V shed 3 bases and J 5 bases; nucleotides not matched to a gene: 10. Germline lookup yields CDR1 MGHRA and CDR2 YSYEKL. Here the CDR3 reads CASSQQDREGDEQYF. Written as DNA, the CDR3 is TGCGCCAGCAGCCAGCAAGACAGGGAAGGGGACGAGCAGTACTTC.

The rearrangement uses TRBV4-1 and TRBJ2-2; the match to TRBD1 covers 10 bases. Losses at the gene ends were 5 bases for V and 5 bases for J; bases not matched to a gene: 5. This CDR3 is built from 15 residues. Germline values: CDR1 MGHRA, CDR2 YSYEKL. In nucleotides, the CDR3 is TGCGCCAGCAGCTCCGGACAGGGGGAGACCGGGGAGCTGTTTTTT. It yields the protein CASSSGQGETGELFF.

This chain links TRBV11-2 with TRBJ1-5, with D tentatively TRBD1 (6 bases). V was pared by 5 bases and J by 1 base, with 12 bases between. The CDR3 is 15 amino acids. The germline V gene has CDR1 SGHAT and CDR2 FQNNGV. The CDR3 DNA reads as TGTGCCAGCAGCCTCGGGACATTCAGCAATCAGCCCCAGCATTTT. This gives the protein CASSLGTFSNQPQHF.

The chain combines TRBV7-2 with TRBJ2-2; the match to TRBD1 covers 8 bases. The CDR3 is made up of 16 amino acids. CDR1 is SGHTA and CDR2 is FQGNSA in the germline V gene. V shed 1 base, J shed 7 bases, and the junction held 8 bases outside the gene matches. CDR3 loop: CASSLEGRGQGGELFF. CDR3 sequence (DNA): TGTGCCAGCAGCTTAGAAGGCAGGGGGCAGGGCGGGGAGCTGTTTTTT.

The chain employs TRBV7-9 and TRBJ2-1, with 11 bases lining up with TRBD2. There are 16 residues in the CDR3. V lost 5 bases and J lost 0; bases outside the gene matches: 3. Germline-derived CDR1 and CDR2 are SEHNR and FQNEAQ (reference sequence). The CDR3 coding sequence is TGTGCCAGCAGCACTAGCGGGAGACGCTCCTACAATGAGCAGTTCTTC. Its translation: CASSTSGRRSYNEQFF.

The gene calls are TRBV9 and TRBJ2-5, with D unclear. CDR1 is SGDLS, CDR2 YYNGEE, per germline. The V end was cut by 0 bases, the J end by 1 base, with 10 bases between. This CDR3 contains 15 residues. The CDR3 coding sequence is TGTGCCAGCAGCGTAGGTGTACTTTTCCAAGAGACCCAGTACTTC. It codes for CASSVGVLFQETQYF.

Notes on this clone: The sample contains more than one DNA sequence encoding this CDR3. The chain links TRBV4-1 to TRBJ2-7; TRBD1 might be the D (5 bases). The CDR3 totals 14 residues. Germline CDR1 is MGHRA and CDR2 is YSYEKL. V lost 1 base and J 0 bases, leaving 7 bases between the germline ends. In DNA form, the CDR3 reads TGCGCCAGCAGCCAAGGGCAGGGCTCCTACGAGCAGTACTTC. It is translated as CASSQGQGSYEQYF.